The count of the clone carrying this TCR beta chain is one. This sample is drawn from a study of blood T cell repertoires in COVID-19. Those who participated ranged in age from roughly 18 to 100 years and resided in about two dozen US areas. Participants' own reports of clinical history determined their cohort assignment. In the original processing: The assay estimated nucleated cells by amplifying reference gene primers. Some clones are missing from TCRdb's copy, which holds only in-frame ones; the method was immunoSEQ multiplex PCR. V, J and clone size were drawn from that table, and D and trimming were deduced from the DNA. This table has around 300,000 clones, around 90% appearing once. This clonotype was sampled from a woman in her late teens or twenties with acute COVID-19. Sequencing was performed on PBMCs or T cells enriched from blood (not recorded which).

The CDR3 here is CAVGQVNEKLFF. In DNA form, the CDR3 reads TGTGCCGTGGGACAGGTGAATGAAAAACTGTTTTTT. The chain has TRBV5-4 and TRBJ1-4, with TRBD1 identical over 8 bases. In germline, CDR1 is SGHNT, CDR2 YYREEE (reference sequence). The V segment lost 10 bases and the J segment 5 bases; nucleotides outside the gene matches: 4. The CDR3 runs 12 residues.